The source of this T cell receptor (beta chain) is a study of beta chain features in type 1 diabetes. Study-level information: Cell yields, gender and age were similar in healthy donors and patients.

Every bit of the isolated RNA underwent reverse transcription, so sequencing read expressed TCRB transcripts. Clones were sequenced by immunoSEQ multiplex PCR, and TCRdb holds only the in-frame ones, with some missing. The sample lists roughly 380,000 clones; around 20% were seen once. V was pared by 4 bases and J by 5 bases, with 17 bases between. Germline V gene lookup returns CDR1 SGHDT and CDR2 YYEEEE. The length of the CDR3 is 15 residues. Material: naive CD4+ T cells from blood. The TCR was taken from a woman aged 18-35 years in good health. V and J are TRBV5-6 and TRBJ2-3, with a tentative D call TRBD1 (5 bases). The CDR3 bases are TGTGCCAGCAGCCTCGTTGCAGGGAAGGGAGATACGCAGTATTTT. Its protein product is CASSLVAGKGDTQYF.